The 25 T cell receptor beta chains listed next were all sequenced from one sample in a study of cytomegalovirus exposure and HLA in healthy donors. The PCR was carried out with 60 Vbeta primers and 13 Jbeta primers. Repertoires were generated with immunoSEQ multiplex PCR, while TCRdb's copy carries only in-frame clones and drops some. The sample contains about 160,000 clones, approximately 80% of which appear only once. The sample was PBMCs. These receptors all stem from a young man in good health and CMV-seropositive.

The chain employs TRBV2 and TRBJ2-7, with unresolved D. The V end was cut by 6 bases, the J end by 4 bases, with 4 bases between. The CDR3 has 10 residues. CDR1 is SNHLY and CDR2 is FYNNEI in the germline V gene. This chain's CDR3 is CASSLYEQYF. The DNA for the CDR3 is TGTGCCAGCAGCTTATACGAGCAGTACTTC.

V and J are TRBV19 and TRBJ1-5; D gene uncertain. CDR1 is LNHDA, CDR2 SQIVND, per germline (reference sequence). The CDR3 is made up of 17 amino acids. V lost 3 bases and J 0 bases, leaving 15 bases between the germline ends. The CDR3 sequence is CASSMVRSQHSNQPQHF. The CDR3 DNA is TGTGCCAGTAGTATGGTAAGGTCACAGCATAGCAATCAGCCCCAGCATTTT.

This clone was seen a handful of times. The chain couples TRBV19 to TRBJ2-5; the D gene is possibly TRBD2 (6 bases). V was trimmed by 9 bases and J by 2 bases, leaving 19 bases between them. The CDR3 consists of 15 residues. Germline lookup yields CDR1 LNHDA and CDR2 SQIVND (reference sequence). DNA of the CDR3: TGTGCCAGCGGGTCGCGGGGATCGGGGCAAGAGACCCAGTACTTC. It encodes CASGSRGSGQETQYF.

The chain is built from TRBV29-1 and TRBJ1-1; D uncertain. In germline, CDR1 is SQVTM, CDR2 ANQGSEA. V was clipped by 7 bases and J by 5 bases, with 17 bases between them. The CDR3 spans 13 residues. The DNA of the CDR3 is TGCAGCGAATGGACCGCGGGCGGAACTGAAGCTTTCTTT. Amino acid sequence: CSEWTAGGTEAFF. The whole variable domain, filled in from reference TRBV29-1 and TRBJ1-1, reads SAVISQKPSRDICQRGTSLTIQCQVDSQVTMMFWYRQQPGQSLTLIATANQGSEATYESGFVIDKFPISRPNLTFSTLTVSNMSPEDSSIYLCSEWTAGGTEAFFGQGTRLTVV.

This chain joins TRBV6-5 and TRBJ2-7; a weak D match, TRBD1 (6 bases). The germline V gene has CDR1 MNHEY and CDR2 SVGAGI. V lost 6 bases and J 2 bases, leaving 14 bases between the germline ends. CDR3 size: 14 residues. Here the CDR3 reads CASRRKDSPYEQYF. In nucleotides, the CDR3 is TGTGCCAGCAGGCGAAAGGACAGCCCCTACGAGCAGTACTTC.

V gene TRBV6-1 combines with J gene TRBJ1-1; D is perhaps TRBD1 (5 bases). Germline V lookup: CDR1 MNHNS, CDR2 SASEGT. V was cut by 4 bases and J by 1 base, with 13 bases left in between. The CDR3 is 15 residues long. The CDR3 DNA is TGTGCCAGCAGTGGATGGGGCCGGGCGAACACTGAAGCTTTCTTT. It codes for CASSGWGRANTEAFF.

This clone was recorded once. The rearrangement uses TRBV7-8 and TRBJ2-7; D not resolved. Germline CDR1 is SGHVS and CDR2 is FQNEAQ. The ends were cut back, 4 bases at V and 1 base at J, with 14 bases in the middle. CDR3 length: 15 amino acids. CDR3 sequence (DNA): TGTGCCAGCAGCTCCTTGGCTGTCAATTCCTACGAGCAGTACTTC. This encodes CASSSLAVNSYEQYF.

This chain joins TRBV30 and TRBJ1-3; D is possibly TRBD1 (5 bases). Germline V gives CDR1 GTSNPN, CDR2 SVGIG (reference sequence). V was cut by 2 bases and J by 2 bases, with 10 bases left in between. CDR3 length equals 14 residues. In DNA form, the CDR3 reads TGTGCCTGGAGTCCCGGGACTGCTGGAAACACCATATATTTT. Residues: CAWSPGTAGNTIYF.

The gene calls are TRBV4-1 and TRBJ2-4; 7 bases are shared with TRBD1. V lost 4 bases, J lost 2 bases, and 5 bases stayed unmatched. This CDR3 is 15 amino acids long. The germline gives CDR1 MGHRA, CDR2 YSYEKL. In DNA, the CDR3 is TGCGCCAGCAGCCGAGAGACAGGGTCCAAAAACATTCAGTACTTC. Protein product: CASSRETGSKNIQYF.

V gene TRBV15 combines with J gene TRBJ2-3, with 9 bases identical to TRBD2. This CDR3 is 16 amino acids long. Germline V lookup: CDR1 LNHNV, CDR2 YYDKDF (reference sequence). V lost 3 bases and J lost 0; bases outside the gene matches: 4. The CDR3 here is CATSRGGLASTDTQYF. The CDR3, as DNA: TGTGCCACCAGCAGGGGTGGACTAGCGAGCACAGATACGCAGTATTTT. The full variable domain, with the rest looked up from reference TRBV15 and TRBJ2-3, is DAMVIQNPRYQVTQFGKPVTLSCSQTLNHNVMYWYQQKSSQAPKLLFHYYDKDFNNEADTPDNFQSRRPNTSFCFLDIRSPGLGDTAMYLCATSRGGLASTDTQYFGPGTRLTVL.

This chain connects TRBV27 to TRBJ2-7, with 8 bases that match TRBD2. Germline lookup yields CDR1 MNHEY and CDR2 SMNVEV (reference sequence). V trimming: 2 bases; J trimming: 3 bases; junction bases outside the gene matches: 12. The CDR3 has 17 amino acids. CDR3 coding DNA: TGTGCCAGCAGTTTAGGGGAGGGGACTAGAAGTGTCTACGAGCAGTACTTC. Protein product: CASSLGEGTRSVYEQYF.

V is TRBV27 and J is TRBJ1-1; no clear D gene. Germline loops: CDR1 MNHEY, CDR2 SMNVEV (reference sequence). The CDR3 totals 14 residues. With 4 bases removed from V and 0 bases from J, the gap between germline ends came to 9 bases. CDR3 DNA sequence: TGTGCCAGCAGTTCATGGACTATGAACACTGAAGCTTTCTTT. Translated, it gives CASSSWTMNTEAFF.

This rearrangement joins TRBV5-1 to TRBJ2-2, with D possibly TRBD2 on 5 matching bases. V shed 4 bases and J shed 4 bases, with 11 bases lying between them. CDR1 and CDR2 from the germline V gene are SGHRS and YFSETQ. The CDR3 sequence is 14 residues long. The CDR3 sequence is CASSPRAFTGELFF. The CDR3 nucleotides read TGCGCCAGCAGCCCGAGGGCCTTCACCGGGGAGCTGTTTTTT. Full variable domain (missing parts from reference TRBV5-1 and TRBJ2-2): KAGVTQTPRYLIKTRGQQVTLSCSPISGHRSVSWYQQTPGQGLQFLFEYFSETQRNKGNFPGRFSGRQFSNSRSEMNVSTLELGDSALYLCASSPRAFTGELFFGEGSRLTVL.

The chain uses TRBV19 and TRBJ1-6; 7 bases line up with TRBD1. The germline CDR1 and CDR2 sequences are LNHDA and SQIVND (reference sequence). This CDR3 contains 14 residues. After removal of 6 bases from V and 9 bases from J, the junction contained 8 bases not matched to a gene. CDR3 protein: CASRAGTEVSPLHF. The CDR3, as DNA: TGTGCCAGTAGAGCCGGGACAGAAGTTTCACCCCTCCACTTT.

The chain links TRBV5-4 to TRBJ2-2, with a possible D match to TRBD2 (5 bases). CDR3 size: 15 residues. Trimming removed 4 bases from V and 5 bases from J, with 15 bases in between. CDR1 SGHNT and CDR2 YYREEE come from the germline V gene (reference sequence). For the CDR3, the DNA is TGTGCCAGCAGCCCCGCGAGGGTCGGGACCGGGGAGCTGTTTTTT. Translation gives CASSPARVGTGELFF.

This rearrangement joins TRBV5-1 to TRBJ1-1; TRBD1 matches at 8 bases. V trimming: 4 bases; J trimming: 12 bases; junction bases outside the gene matches: 8. The CDR3 is 12 amino acids. Germline V gives CDR1 SGHRS, CDR2 YFSETQ. CDR3 DNA sequence: TGCGCCAGCAGCCTCGGACAGGGAAGAACTTTCTTT. Protein: CASSLGQGRTFF.

The DNA for the CDR3 is TGTGCCAGCAGTGACTCCCGGGGGACCAACCCTTCCTACGAGCAGTACTTC. Its protein product is CASSDSRGTNPSYEQYF. The chain recombines TRBV6-4 with TRBJ2-7; D may be TRBD2 (6 bases). Per germline, CDR1 MRHNA and CDR2 SNTAGT. CDR3 size: 17 residues. V dropped 0 bases and J dropped 1 base, with 16 bases sitting between them.

This chain uses TRBV18 with TRBJ2-1, with D hard to call. This CDR3 comprises 14 residues. From germline, CDR1 is KGHSH and CDR2 LQKENI. V was pared by 0 bases and J by 4 bases, with 7 bases between. CDR3 DNA sequence: TGTGCCAGCTCACCACCGCCCGGGTACAATGAGCAGTTCTTC. Residues: CASSPPPGYNEQFF. The variable domain in full, completed from reference TRBV18 and TRBJ2-1, reads NAGVMQNPRHLVRRRGQEARLRCSPMKGHSHVYWYRQLPEEGLKFMVYLQKENIIDESGMPKERFSAEFPKEGPSILRIQQVVRGDSAAYFCASSPPPGYNEQFFGPGTRLTVL.

V usage is TRBV27 and J usage is TRBJ2-5; 8 nucleotides line up with TRBD2. The end of the DNA is better explained by TRBJ2-7, so the J call may be wrong. The CDR3 totals 15 residues. Germline V gene sequence: CDR1 MNHEY, CDR2 SMNVEV (reference sequence). The CDR3 DNA sequence: TGTGCCAGCAGTCCCCTACTAGCGGTCTCCTACGAGCAGTACTTC. It is translated as CASSPLLAVSYEQYF.

As concerns this clone: An end of the junction differs from the germline gene, which may be a read error. This chain uses TRBV7-9 with TRBJ1-2; 9 nucleotides line up with TRBD1. The CDR3 length is 16 residues. Germline CDR1 reads SEHNR; CDR2 reads FQNEAQ (reference sequence). The CDR3 loop reads CASSLNPGTGGYGHTF. As DNA, the CDR3 is TGTGCCAGCAGCTTAAACCCCGGAACAGGGGGCTATGGCCACACCTTC.

This chain uses TRBV9 with TRBJ2-5; 10 positions agree with TRBD2. Unmatched junction bases numbered 7, after V lost 4 bases and J lost 4 bases. This CDR3 has 15 residues. Germline V gene data show CDR1 as SGDLS and CDR2 as YYNGEE. The CDR3 DNA follows: TGTGCCAGCAGCCCCAGTCCTAGCGGGGGAGAGACCCAGTACTTC. Protein sequence: CASSPSPSGGETQYF. Combining the CDR3 with reference TRBV9 and TRBJ2-5 gives the whole variable domain DSGVTQTPKHLITATGQRVTLRCSPRSGDLSVYWYQQSLDQGLQFLIQYYNGEERAKGNILERFSAQQFPDLHSELNLSSLELGDSALYFCASSPSPSGGETQYFGPGTRLLVL.

This chain links TRBV6-1 with TRBJ1-3; D is unclear. Trimming shortened V by 1 base and J by 0 bases, and 10 bases separated the two germline ends. Germline assignment: CDR1 MNHNS and CDR2 SASEGT. The CDR3 sequence is 16 residues long. Here the CDR3 reads CASSEVGSASGNTIYF. The CDR3 coding sequence is TGTGCCAGCAGTGAAGTGGGCAGTGCCTCTGGAAACACCATATATTTT.

The chain combines TRBV5-4 with TRBJ1-6, with D possibly matching TRBD1 (6 bases). This CDR3 is 15 amino acids long. The germline V gene has CDR1 SGHNT and CDR2 YYREEE (reference sequence). The germline V and J ends were trimmed by 4 bases and 4 bases, with 12 bases remaining between them. The CDR3 here is CASSRTGIYNSPLHF. In DNA form, the CDR3 reads TGTGCCAGCAGCCGTACAGGGATATATAATTCACCCCTCCACTTT.

This chain uses TRBV29-1 with TRBJ2-7, with TRBD1 matching over 7 bases. The CDR3 runs 14 residues. Germline V gives CDR1 SQVTM, CDR2 ANQGSEA. The trim removed 6 bases at V and 3 bases at J, leaving 11 bases unmatched. The CDR3 sequence is CSVRSGQSDYEQYF. Here the CDR3 DNA reads TGCAGCGTCCGATCGGGACAGAGCGACTACGAGCAGTACTTC.

This clone was recorded once. J is TRBJ2-1 and V is TRBV2, with 9 bases matching TRBD1. Trimming took 5 bases from V and 9 from J; bases not matched to a gene: 11. Germline V gives CDR1 SNHLY, CDR2 FYNNEI. This CDR3 contains 15 residues. This chain's CDR3 is CASSPFRDREGEQFF. The CDR3, as DNA: TGTGCCAGCAGTCCATTCCGGGACAGGGAGGGTGAGCAGTTCTTC.